This record covers a single T cell receptor beta chain. Its antigen is not known. Naive cells were sorted as CD45RO-, CCR7+, CD27+ and CD95-. CDR1 is DFQATT and CDR2 is SNEGSKA in the germline V gene (reference sequence). The CDR3 sequence is 13 residues long. UMI-labeled TRB cDNA libraries were prepared by 5' RACE. TCRdb reworked the 5' RACE reads into one entry per CDR3 protein, no DNA. In total, the table holds 55,000 to 70,000 distinct CDR3 sequences. These data are taken from a study of CXCR3-negative and CXCR3-positive naive CD8 T cells. Study-wide results and limits: For CXCR3-positive naive cells, TRB CDR3s were more hydrophobic than those of CXCR3-negative naive cells. In both naive subsets diversity was comparably high, whereas memory CD8+ cells showed much lower diversity. With respect to TRBV-TRBJ usage, naive CXCR3-negative and CXCR3-positive cells were similar; memory differed.

The rearrangement links TRBV20-1 to TRBJ1-2; TCRdb picks TRBD1, but there is no DNA to check that call. The sample consisted of naive CXCR3+ CD8+ T cells from blood. The subset here: CD45RO-CCR7+CD27+CD95- naive CD8+ T cells expressing CXCR3 (TNR3+). This sequence originates from a human donor in good health. Some clones in this sample may be carry-over from other donors' samples. The CDR3 sequence: CSARDREFNGYTF.